This entry describes one T cell receptor beta chain. The assay was immunoSEQ multiplex PCR, and TCRdb's table has in-frame clones only and misses some. This table holds approximately 100,000 clones, about 85% found once. The data originate from a study of OX40 agonist ivuxolimab in advanced cancers. Study overall: Participants averaged approximately 60 years of age (range about 23 to 80) and were around 80% male. Patients achieving partial responses numbered three: one hepatocellular carcinoma case and two cutaneous melanoma cases.

The specimen comprised CD4+ or CD8+ T cells sorted from blood, sampled in a trial of the OX40 agonist ivuxolimab. The source of this sequence is an adult with an advanced solid tumor such as melanoma, head and neck, liver or kidney cancer.

CDR3 coding DNA: TGTGCCAGCAGCTTCTCGGCAGGGGGCGACACCGGGGAGCTGTTTTTT. Encoded protein: CASSFSAGGDTGELFF. This chain uses TRBV7-3 with TRBJ2-2; 8 bases map to TRBD1. The CDR3 loop spans 16 amino acids. Per germline, CDR1 SGHTA and CDR2 FQGTGA. V trimming: 3 bases; J trimming: 3 bases; junction bases outside the gene matches: 6.